This T cell receptor beta chain was obtained from a study of T cell responses to AZD1222 COVID-19 vaccine. The method was immunoSEQ multiplex PCR; TCRdb's version includes in-frame clones alone and lacks a portion of them. The sample includes about 120,000 clones, about 90% of them seen just once. The CDR3 covers 13 residues. With 0 bases removed from V and 9 bases from J, the gap between germline ends came to 8 bases. Germline V lookup: CDR1 SGHAT, CDR2 FQNNGV. The clonotype comes from an adult in good health. The V gene is TRBV11-2, the J gene TRBJ2-2, with a tentative D call TRBD1 (5 bases). This material consisted of peripheral blood, taken on day 0 of AZD1222 vaccination. CDR3: CASSLDQGWELFF. The CDR3 coding sequence is TGTGCCAGCAGCTTAGATCAGGGCTGGGAGCTGTTTTTT.